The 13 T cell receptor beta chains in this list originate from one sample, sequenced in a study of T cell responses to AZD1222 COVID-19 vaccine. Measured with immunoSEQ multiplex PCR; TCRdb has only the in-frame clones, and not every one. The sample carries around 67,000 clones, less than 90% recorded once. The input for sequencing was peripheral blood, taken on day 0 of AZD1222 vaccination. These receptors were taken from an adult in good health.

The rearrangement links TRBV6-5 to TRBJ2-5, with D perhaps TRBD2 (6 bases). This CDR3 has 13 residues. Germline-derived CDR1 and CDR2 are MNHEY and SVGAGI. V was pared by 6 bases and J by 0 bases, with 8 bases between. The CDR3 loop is CASSGDYQETQYF. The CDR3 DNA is TGTGCCAGCAGCGGGGACTACCAAGAGACCCAGTACTTC.

CDR3 loop: CASSQQVSGNTIYF. The CDR3 DNA is TGTGCCAGCTCGCAACAGGTCTCTGGAAACACCATATATTTT. The chain recombines TRBV18 with TRBJ1-3, with D tentatively TRBD1 (5 bases). Trimming took 6 bases from V and 0 from J, leaving 9 bases between them. Germline assignment: CDR1 KGHSH and CDR2 LQKENI. CDR3 length: 14 residues. Filled out from reference TRBV18 and TRBJ1-3, the complete variable domain reads NAGVMQNPRHLVRRRGQEARLRCSPMKGHSHVYWYRQLPEEGLKFMVYLQKENIIDESGMPKERFSAEFPKEGPSILRIQQVVRGDSAAYFCASSQQVSGNTIYFGEGSWLTVV.

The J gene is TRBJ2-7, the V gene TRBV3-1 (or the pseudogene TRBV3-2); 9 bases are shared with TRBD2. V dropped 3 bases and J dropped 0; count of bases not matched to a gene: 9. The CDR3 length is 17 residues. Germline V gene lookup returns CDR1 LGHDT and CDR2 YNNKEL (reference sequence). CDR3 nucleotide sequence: TGTGCCAGCAGCCATTTCACCAGCGGGGGGAGCTCCTACGAGCAGTACTTC. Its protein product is CASSHFTSGGSSYEQYF.

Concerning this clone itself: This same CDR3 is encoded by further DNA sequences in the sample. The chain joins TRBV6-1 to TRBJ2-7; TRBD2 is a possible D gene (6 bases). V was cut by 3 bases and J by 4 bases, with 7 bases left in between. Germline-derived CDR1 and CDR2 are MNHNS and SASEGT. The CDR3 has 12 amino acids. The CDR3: CASSDRGYEQYF. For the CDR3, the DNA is TGTGCCAGCAGTGACCGGGGGTACGAGCAGTACTTC.

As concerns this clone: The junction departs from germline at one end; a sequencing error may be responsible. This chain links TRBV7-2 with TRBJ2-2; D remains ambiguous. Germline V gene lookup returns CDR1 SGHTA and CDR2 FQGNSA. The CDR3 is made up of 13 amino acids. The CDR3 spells CASSLVSTGELFF. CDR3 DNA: TGTGCCAGCAGCTTAGTGAGCACCGGAGAGCTGTTTTTT.

CDR3 residues: CASSYRRNQPQHF. As DNA, the CDR3 is TGTGCCAGCAGTTACAGGAGAAATCAGCCCCAGCATTTT. This chain links TRBV6-5 with TRBJ1-5; D remains ambiguous. The V gene lost 2 bases and the J gene lost 4 bases, with 6 bases spanning the gap. This CDR3 region has 13 residues. The germline V gene encodes CDR1 MNHEY and CDR2 SVGAGI.

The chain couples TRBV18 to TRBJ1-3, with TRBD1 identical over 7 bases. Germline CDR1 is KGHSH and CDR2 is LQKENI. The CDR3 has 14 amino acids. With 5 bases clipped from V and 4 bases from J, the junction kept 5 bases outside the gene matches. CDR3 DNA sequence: TGTGCCAGCTCAACAGGGGCAGGGGGAAACACCATATATTTT. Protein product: CASSTGAGGNTIYF.

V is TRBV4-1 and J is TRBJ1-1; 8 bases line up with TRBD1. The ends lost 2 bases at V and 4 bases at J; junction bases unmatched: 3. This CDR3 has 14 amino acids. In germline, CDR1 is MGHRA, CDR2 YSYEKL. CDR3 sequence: CASSQKTGGTEAFF. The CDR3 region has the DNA TGCGCCAGCAGCCAAAAAACAGGGGGCACTGAAGCTTTCTTT.

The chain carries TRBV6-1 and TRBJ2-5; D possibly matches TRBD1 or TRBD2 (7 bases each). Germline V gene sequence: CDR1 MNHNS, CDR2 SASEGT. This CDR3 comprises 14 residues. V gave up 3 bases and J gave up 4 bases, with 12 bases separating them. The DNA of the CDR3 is TGTGCCAGCAGTGAGGGCAGGGGGGGAGAGACCCAGTACTTC. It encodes CASSEGRGGETQYF.

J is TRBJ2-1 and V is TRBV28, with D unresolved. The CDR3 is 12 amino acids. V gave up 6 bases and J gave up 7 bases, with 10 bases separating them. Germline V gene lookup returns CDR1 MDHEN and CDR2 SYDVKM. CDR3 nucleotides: TGTGCCAGCAGCTTTCCGGAGAATGAGCAGTTCTTC. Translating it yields CASSFPENEQFF.

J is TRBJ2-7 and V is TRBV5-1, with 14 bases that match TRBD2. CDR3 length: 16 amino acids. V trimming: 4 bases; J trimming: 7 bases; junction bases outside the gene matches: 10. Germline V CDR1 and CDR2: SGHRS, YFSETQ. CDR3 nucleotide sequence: TGCGCCAGCAGCCCTTTGACTAGCGGGGGGGCGGAAGAGCAGTACTTC. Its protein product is CASSPLTSGGAEEQYF.

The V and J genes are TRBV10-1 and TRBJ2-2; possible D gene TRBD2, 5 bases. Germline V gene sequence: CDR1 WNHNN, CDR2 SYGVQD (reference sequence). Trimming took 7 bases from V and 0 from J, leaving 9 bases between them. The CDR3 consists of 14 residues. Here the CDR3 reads CASKLDSNTGELFF. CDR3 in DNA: TGCGCCAGCAAATTGGACTCGAACACCGGGGAGCTGTTTTTT.

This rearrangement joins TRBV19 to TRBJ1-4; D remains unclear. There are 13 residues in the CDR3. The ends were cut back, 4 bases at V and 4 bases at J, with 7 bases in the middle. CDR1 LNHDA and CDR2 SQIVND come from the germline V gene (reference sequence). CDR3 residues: CASSTILNEKLFF. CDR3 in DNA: TGTGCCAGTAGTACGATTCTTAATGAAAAACTGTTTTTT.